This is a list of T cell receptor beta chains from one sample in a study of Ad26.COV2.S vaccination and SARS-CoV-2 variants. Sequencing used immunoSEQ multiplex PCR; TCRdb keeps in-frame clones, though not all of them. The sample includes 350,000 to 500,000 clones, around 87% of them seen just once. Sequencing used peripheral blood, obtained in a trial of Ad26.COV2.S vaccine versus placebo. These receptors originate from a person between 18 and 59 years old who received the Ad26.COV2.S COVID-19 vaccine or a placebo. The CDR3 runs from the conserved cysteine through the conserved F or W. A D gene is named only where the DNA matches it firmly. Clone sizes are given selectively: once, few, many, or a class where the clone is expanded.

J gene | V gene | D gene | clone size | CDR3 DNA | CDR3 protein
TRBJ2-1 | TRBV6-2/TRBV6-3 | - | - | TGTGCCAGCAGTTACATGGTCGGCAATGAGCAGTTCTTC | CASSYMVGNEQFF
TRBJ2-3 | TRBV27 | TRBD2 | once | TGTGCCAGCATTAGGCGGGGGGTGAGCACAGATACGCAGTATTTT | CASIRRGVSTDTQYF
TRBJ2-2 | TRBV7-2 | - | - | TGTGCCAGCAGCCCCCGGCGACAGCTGAACACCGGGGAGCTGTTTTTT | CASSPRRQLNTGELFF
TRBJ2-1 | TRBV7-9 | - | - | TGTGCCAGCAGTCGGTGGTTTTCCTTAGACAATGAGCAGTTCTTC | CASSRWFSLDNEQFF
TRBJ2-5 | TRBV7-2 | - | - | TGTGCCAGCAGCTTAGCTGGGGCGGAAGAGACCCAGTACTTC | CASSLAGAEETQYF
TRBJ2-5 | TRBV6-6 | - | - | TGTGCCAGCAGTTACTCGGGGGGCGCGGGGGAGACCCAGTACTTC | CASSYSGGAGETQYF
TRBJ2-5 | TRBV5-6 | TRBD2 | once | TGTGCCAGCAGAGGGAGGGCCCACTCCTGGGAGACCCAGTACTTC | CASRGRAHSWETQYF
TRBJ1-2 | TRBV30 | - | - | TGTGCCTGGAGTGTAGGGGCCCGGTCCTATGGCTACACCTTC | CAWSVGARSYGYTF
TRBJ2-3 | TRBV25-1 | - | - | TGTGCCAGCAGTCCCCCCCAGGGTGCAGATACGCAGTATTTT | CASSPPQGADTQYF
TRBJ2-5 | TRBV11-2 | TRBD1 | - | TGTGCCAGCAGCCCTGGACAGGGGGAGACCCAGTACTTC | CASSPGQGETQYF
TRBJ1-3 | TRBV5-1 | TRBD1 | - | TGCGCCAGCAGCTCGACAGGGGGTCGCGGAAACACCATATATTTT | CASSSTGGRGNTIYF
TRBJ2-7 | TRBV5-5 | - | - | TGTGCCAGCAGCTTGCCATCGGGGGCGAACGAGCAGTACTTC | CASSLPSGANEQYF
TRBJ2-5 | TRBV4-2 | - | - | TGTGCCAGCAGCCAAGTGGGATTGAACAGGGTGGAGACCCAGTACTTC | CASSQVGLNRVETQYF
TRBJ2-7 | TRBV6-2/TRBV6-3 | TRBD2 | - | TGTGCCAGCAGTCTGATTGGCGGGGGGGACTACGAGCAGTACTTC | CASSLIGGGDYEQYF
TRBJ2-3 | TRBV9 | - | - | TGTGCCAGCAGCGCCAGAAGTGTCCCGACAGATACGCAGTATTTT | CASSARSVPTDTQYF
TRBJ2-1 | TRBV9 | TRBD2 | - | TGTGCCAGCAGCCAACGAGGGCTAGCGGGGGGATCAAACAATGAGCAGTTCTTC | CASSQRGLAGGSNNEQFF
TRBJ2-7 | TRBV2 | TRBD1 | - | TGTGCCAGCAGAGGCAGGACAGGGATAGGCTACGAGCAGTACTTC | CASRGRTGIGYEQYF
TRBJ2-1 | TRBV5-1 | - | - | TGCGCCAGCAGCTTGGTGGAGGGATATGAGCAGTTCTTC | CASSLVEGYEQFF
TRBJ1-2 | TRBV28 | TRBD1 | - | TGTGCCAGCAGTTTCCTAGGGGGCGCATATGGCTACACCTTC | CASSFLGGAYGYTF
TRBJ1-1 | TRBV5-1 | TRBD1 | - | TGCGCCAGCAGCTTGGAGGCAGGGGGCTTTAACACTGAAGCTTTCTTT | CASSLEAGGFNTEAFF
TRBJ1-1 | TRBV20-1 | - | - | TGCAGTGCTGGAACAGGCGTTGAAGCTTTCTTT | CSAGTGVEAFF
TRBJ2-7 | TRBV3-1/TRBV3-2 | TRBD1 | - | TGTGCCAGCAGCCAATGGGGACAGGGGCACACTTACGAGCAGTACTTC | CASSQWGQGHTYEQYF
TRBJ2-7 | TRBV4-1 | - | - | TGCGCCAGCAGCCAAGAAGTTCGGCAGATCTACGAGCAGTACTTC | CASSQEVRQIYEQYF
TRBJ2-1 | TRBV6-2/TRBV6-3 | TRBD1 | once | TGTGCCAGCAGCTCGACAGGGGCAACCTACAATGAGCAGTTCTTC | CASSSTGATYNEQFF
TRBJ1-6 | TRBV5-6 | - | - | TGTGCCAGCAGCTTGGGACCTAACGCTAATTCACCCCTCCACTTT | CASSLGPNANSPLHF
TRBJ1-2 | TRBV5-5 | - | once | TGTGCCAGCAGCTTGAGGGGGGACATCGGGGATGGCTACACCTTC | CASSLRGDIGDGYTF
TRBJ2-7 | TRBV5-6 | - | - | TGTGCCAGCAGCTTCGGACGGGCCTACGAGCAGTACTTC | CASSFGRAYEQYF
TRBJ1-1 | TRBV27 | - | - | TGTGCCAGCAGTTTATCCGCCCGTACTCTGGGGTACACTGAAGCTTTCTTT | CASSLSARTLGYTEAFF
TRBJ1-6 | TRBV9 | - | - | TGTGCCAGCAGCGTAGAGGGGCGCGGCTCCTATAATTCACCCCTCCACTTT | CASSVEGRGSYNSPLHF
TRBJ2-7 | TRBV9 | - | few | TGTGCCAGCAGCGGAACATCGTCCTACGAGCAGTACTTC | CASSGTSSYEQYF
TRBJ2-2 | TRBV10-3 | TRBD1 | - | TGTGCCATCAAAGGGACAGGGGGGTCCGGGGAGCTGTTTTTT | CAIKGTGGSGELFF
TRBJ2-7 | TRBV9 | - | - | TGTGCCAGCAGCGTAGCTGACAACTCCTACGAGCAGTACTTC | CASSVADNSYEQYF
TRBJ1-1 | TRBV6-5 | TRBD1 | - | TGTGCCAGCAGTTACCGACAGGGATGGGGAACTGAAGCTTTCTTT | CASSYRQGWGTEAFF
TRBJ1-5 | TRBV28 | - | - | TGTGCCAGCAGGGAACAGGGCTTGGGGAATCAGCCCCAGCATTTT | CASREQGLGNQPQHF
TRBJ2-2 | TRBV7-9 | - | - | TGTGCCAGCAGCTTAGGGGCAACGAACACCGGGGAGCTGTTTTTT | CASSLGATNTGELFF
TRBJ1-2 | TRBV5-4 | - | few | TGTGCCAGCAGTATGACCATAGGGCAGGGCTACACCTTC | CASSMTIGQGYTF
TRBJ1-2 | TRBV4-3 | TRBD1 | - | TGCGCCAGCAGCCAAGGGGACAGAGAGCTTTATGGCTACACCTTC | CASSQGDRELYGYTF
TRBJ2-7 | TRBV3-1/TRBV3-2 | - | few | TGTGCCAGCAGCCTCGGGGGTCGGGAGCAGTACTTC | CASSLGGREQYF
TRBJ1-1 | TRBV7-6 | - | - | TGTGCCAGCAGGGGGTTCGGTACTGAAGCTTTCTTT | CASRGFGTEAFF
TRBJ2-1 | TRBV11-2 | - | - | TGTGCCAGCAGCTTAACTATCGGGCCTTACAATGAGCAGTTCTTC | CASSLTIGPYNEQFF
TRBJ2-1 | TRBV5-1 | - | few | TGCGCCAGCAGCTTGTTGTCACTATACTCCTACAATGAGCAGTTCTTC | CASSLLSLYSYNEQFF
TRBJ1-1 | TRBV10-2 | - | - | TGCGCCAGTAGGGGAACCATGAACACTGAAGCTTTCTTT | CASRGTMNTEAFF
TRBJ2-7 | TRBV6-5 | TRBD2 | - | TGTGCCAGCAGTCCGCGGGGGGAGGCTACCTACGAGCAGTACTTC | CASSPRGEATYEQYF
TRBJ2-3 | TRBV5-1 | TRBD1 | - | TGCGCCAGCAGCTCCCGCAGGGGGAGCACAGATACGCAGTATTTT | CASSSRRGSTDTQYF
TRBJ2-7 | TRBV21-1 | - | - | TGTGCCAGCAGCAAACTGGGTACCAGTACCTACGAGCAGTACTTC | CASSKLGTSTYEQYF
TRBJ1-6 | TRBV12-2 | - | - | TGTGCAAGTCGCTTCAGACAGAGCTCCTATAATTCACCCCTCCACTTT | CASRFRQSSYNSPLHF
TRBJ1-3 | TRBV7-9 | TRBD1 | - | TGTGCCAGCAGCTCTGGTGCCAGGACAGGAGTTATTACTGGAAACACCATATATTTT | CASSSGARTGVITGNTIYF
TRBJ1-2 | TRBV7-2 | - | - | TGTGCCAGCAGCTCGCGGCCCGAGACCTATGGCTACACCTTC | CASSSRPETYGYTF
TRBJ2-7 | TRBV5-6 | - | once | TGTGCCAGCAGCTTGTCGGACGAGCAGTACTTC | CASSLSDEQYF
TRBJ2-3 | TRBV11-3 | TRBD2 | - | TGTGCCAGCAGCTTAGCGGCGGGGGGGCTAGCCCCAGATACGCAGTATTTT | CASSLAAGGLAPDTQYF
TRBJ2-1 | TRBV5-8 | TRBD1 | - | TGTGCCAGCAGCCGTAGACAGGGAATCTTGGATGAGCAGTTCTTC | CASSRRQGILDEQFF
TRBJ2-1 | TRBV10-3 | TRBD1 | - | TGTGCCATCATCGCAGGGGGCGGTGAGCAGTTCTTC | CAIIAGGGEQFF
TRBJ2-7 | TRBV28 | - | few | TGTGCCAGCAGTTTACATCACGAGCAGTACTTC | CASSLHHEQYF
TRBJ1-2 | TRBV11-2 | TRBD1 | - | TGTGCCAGCAGCTTATCGACGGGGACAGATGAGGGCTACACCTTC | CASSLSTGTDEGYTF
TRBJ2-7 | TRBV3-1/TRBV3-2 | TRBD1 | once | TGTGCCAGCAGCCACCTCCGGGACAGGGTGACCTACGAGCAGTACTTC | CASSHLRDRVTYEQYF
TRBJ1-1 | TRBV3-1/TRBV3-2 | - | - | TGTGCCAGCAGACAACAGGGCGCGAGCACTGAAGCTTTCTTT | CASRQQGASTEAFF
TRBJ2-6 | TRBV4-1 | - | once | TGCGCCAGCAGCCAGCGGTCTAGGTCCAACTCTGGGGCCAACGTCCTGACTTTC | CASSQRSRSNSGANVLTF
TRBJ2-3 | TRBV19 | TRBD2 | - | TGTGCCAGTAGTCCGGGACTAGGGGGGATCACAGATACGCAGTATTTT | CASSPGLGGITDTQYF
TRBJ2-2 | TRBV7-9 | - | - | TGTGCCAGCAGCTTAGCGCGGGGGAACACCGGGGAGCTGTTTTTT | CASSLARGNTGELFF